This entry lists 20 T cell receptor beta chains sequenced from one sample in a study of blood T cell repertoires in COVID-19. Clones were read by immunoSEQ multiplex PCR, and TCRdb kept only the in-frame ones, dropping some. The sample yields fewer than 110,000 clones, 92% seen once. The sequenced material came from peripheral blood. These receptors all come from a man between 45 and 60 years old with active COVID-19.

The chain links TRBV15 to TRBJ2-7, with D unresolved. Germline V CDR1 and CDR2: LNHNV, YYDKDF (reference sequence). The length of the CDR3 is 13 residues. Trimming removed 5 bases at V and 5 bases at J, with 13 bases between. CDR3 in amino acids: CATSQSPIHEQYF. The CDR3 DNA is TGTGCCACCAGCCAATCCCCCATCCACGAGCAGTACTTC.

The J gene is TRBJ1-2, the V gene TRBV4-1; no reliable D call. The V gene lost 4 bases and the J gene lost 4 bases, with 16 bases spanning the gap. The CDR3 contains 15 residues. The V gene's germline CDR1 is MGHRA and CDR2 YSYEKL. The CDR3 DNA follows: TGCGCCAGCAGCCGCACAGCGGCTTCTGGCTATGGCTACACCTTC. Its protein product is CASSRTAASGYGYTF.

A remark on this clone: Sequence at one end of the junction differs from germline and may be a read error. The genes are TRBV28 and TRBJ2-2, with D maybe TRBD2 (6 bases). Germline V CDR1 and CDR2: MDHEN, SYDVKM. The CDR3 contains 15 residues. In DNA, the CDR3 is TGTGCCAGCAGTCTCAGGCGACCGAGCACCGGGGGGCTGTTTTTT. As protein: CASSLRRPSTGGLFF.

V gene TRBV27 combines with J gene TRBJ2-1, with 9 nucleotides matching TRBD2. Germline CDR1 reads MNHEY; CDR2 reads SMNVEV (reference sequence). V dropped 3 bases and J dropped 0; count of bases not matched to a gene: 0. The CDR3 runs 15 residues. This chain's CDR3 is CASSFSGGSYNEQFF. CDR3 sequence (DNA): TGTGCCAGCAGTTTTAGCGGGGGCTCCTACAATGAGCAGTTCTTC.

The chain recombines TRBV28 with TRBJ2-1, with 8 bases lining up with TRBD2. The CDR3 is made up of 15 amino acids. From germline, CDR1 is MDHEN and CDR2 SYDVKM. V was clipped by 6 bases and J by 3 bases; unmatched bases: 7. The CDR3: CASRSAGEFYNEQFF. Here the CDR3 DNA reads TGTGCCAGCAGATCAGCGGGAGAGTTCTACAATGAGCAGTTCTTC.

The chain recombines TRBV28 with TRBJ1-2, with 7 bases lining up with TRBD1. The CDR3 has 15 residues. Per the germline V gene, CDR1 is MDHEN and CDR2 is SYDVKM. V lost 7 bases, J lost 8 bases, and 16 bases stayed unmatched. Here the CDR3 reads CASITQGQVQKGYTF. In DNA form, the CDR3 reads TGTGCCAGCATCACACAGGGGCAGGTCCAGAAGGGCTACACCTTC.

The CDR3: CASSSGDHEQYF. The CDR3 DNA reads as TGTGCCAGCAGTAGCGGCGATCACGAGCAGTACTTC. V and J are TRBV28 and TRBJ2-7; the D gene is possibly TRBD2 (5 bases). The V end was cut by 5 bases, the J end by 5 bases, with 10 bases between. The CDR3 runs to 12 residues. Germline CDR1 reads MDHEN; CDR2 reads SYDVKM.

The chain couples TRBV6-5 to TRBJ1-1, with TRBD1 as a possible D gene (5 bases). This CDR3 has 15 residues. Trimming took 0 bases from V and 6 from J, leaving 14 bases between them. CDR1 and CDR2 (germline): MNHEY, SVGAGI. This CDR3 reads CASSYSVDRLPEAFF. In DNA form, the CDR3 reads TGTGCCAGCAGTTACTCAGTCGACAGATTACCTGAAGCTTTCTTT.

The chain joins TRBV5-1 to TRBJ2-1; 9 nucleotides agree with TRBD2. CDR1 and CDR2 (germline): SGHRS, YFSETQ. V was pared by 4 bases and J by 1 base, with 3 bases of the junction left unmatched. The CDR3 runs 15 residues. Written as DNA, the CDR3 is TGCGCCAGCAGCATTAGCGGGAGTTCCTACAATGAGCAGTTCTTC. It specifies CASSISGSSYNEQFF. The entire variable domain, with the rest obtained from reference TRBV5-1 and TRBJ2-1, is as follows: KAGVTQTPRYLIKTRGQQVTLSCSPISGHRSVSWYQQTPGQGLQFLFEYFSETQRNKGNFPGRFSGRQFSNSRSEMNVSTLELGDSALYLCASSISGSSYNEQFFGPGTRLTVL.

This chain connects TRBV6-5 to TRBJ2-7; 7 nucleotides agree with TRBD1. J gave up 2 bases and V 4 bases, and 5 bases lay outside the gene matches. The CDR3 has 14 residues. Germline V lookup: CDR1 MNHEY, CDR2 SVGAGI. CDR3 sequence reads: CASSSTTGPYEQYF. CDR3 sequence (DNA): TGTGCCAGCAGTTCGACGACAGGGCCCTACGAGCAGTACTTC.

The chain couples TRBV10-3 to TRBJ2-7, with D perhaps matching TRBD1 (6 bases). CDR1 and CDR2 (germline): ENHRY, SYGVKD. Trimming removed 10 bases from V and 5 bases from J, with 15 bases in between. This CDR3 has 12 residues. As DNA, the CDR3 is TGTGCCACAGGGGAAGTGGGGGACGAGCAGTACTTC. It yields the protein CATGEVGDEQYF.

This chain connects TRBV2 to TRBJ2-1; TRBD2 matches at 16 bases. With V trimmed by 6 bases and J by 10 bases, 6 bases remained unmatched. CDR1 is SNHLY and CDR2 is FYNNEI in the germline V gene. The CDR3 totals 15 residues. CDR3 bases: TGTGCCAGCAGGGCCGGGACTAGCGGGAGGGAGGAGCAGTTCTTC. Amino acid sequence: CASRAGTSGREEQFF.

This chain uses TRBV19 with TRBJ1-1; weak D call: TRBD1 (6 bases). Trimming left V 5 bases short and J 7 bases short, with 11 bases between. The CDR3 spans 12 residues. CDR1 is LNHDA and CDR2 is SQIVND in the germline V gene (reference sequence). The CDR3 is CASSPRTVEAFF. CDR3 sequence (DNA): TGTGCCAGTAGTCCGCGGACAGTTGAAGCTTTCTTT. The full variable domain, its missing parts supplied by reference TRBV19 and TRBJ1-1, is DGGITQSPKYLFRKEGQNVTLSCEQNLNHDAMYWYRQDPGQGLRLIYYSQIVNDFQKGDIAEGYSVSREKKESFPLTVTSAQKNPTAFYLCASSPRTVEAFFGQGTRLTVV.

The table lists this clone with a few counts. The rearrangement joins TRBV30 to TRBJ1-5; the match to TRBD1 covers 7 bases. The CDR3 extends over 14 amino acids. Unmatched junction bases numbered 7, after V lost 7 bases and J lost 1 base. CDR1 is GTSNPN, CDR2 SVGIG, per germline (reference sequence). The CDR3 region has the DNA TGTGCCTCCCAGGCGACAGGGAGCAATCAGCCCCAGCATTTT. Protein product: CASQATGSNQPQHF.

The rearrangement uses TRBV11-1 and TRBJ2-1; D possibly corresponds to TRBD2 (6 bases). CDR3 size: 16 residues. V lost 4 bases and J 0 bases, leaving 13 bases between the germline ends. CDR1 is SGHAT, CDR2 FQDESV, per germline (reference sequence). CDR3 region: CASSSNDGSSYNEQFF. The CDR3 DNA sequence: TGTGCCAGCAGCTCGAATGACGGGAGCTCCTACAATGAGCAGTTCTTC. The entire variable domain, with the rest obtained from reference TRBV11-1 and TRBJ2-1, is as follows: EAEVAQSPRYKITEKSQAVAFWCDPISGHATLYWYRQILGQGPELLVQFQDESVVDDSQLPKDRFSAERLKGVDSTLKIQPAELGDSAMYLCASSSNDGSSYNEQFFGPGTRLTVL.

J is TRBJ2-7 and V is TRBV19, with TRBD1 matching 7 bases. V was clipped by 6 bases and J by 0 bases; unmatched bases: 8. This CDR3 has 15 residues. Germline V lookup: CDR1 LNHDA, CDR2 SQIVND (reference sequence). CDR3 sequence reads: CASRKDRDSSYEQYF. The DNA of the CDR3 is TGTGCCAGTAGAAAAGACCGGGACAGCTCCTACGAGCAGTACTTC.

The V gene is TRBV7-9, the J gene TRBJ2-4, with TRBD2 matching over 12 bases. This CDR3 is built from 19 residues. CDR1 is SEHNR, CDR2 FQNEAQ, per germline (reference sequence). J gave up 3 bases and V 2 bases, and 11 bases lay outside the gene matches. CDR3 sequence: CASSLIGQGTSGYKNIQYF. The CDR3 region has the DNA TGTGCCAGCAGCTTAATAGGACAGGGGACTAGCGGGTACAAAAACATTCAGTACTTC.

This chain joins TRBV18 and TRBJ1-1; TRBD1 matches at 7 bases. This CDR3 comprises 15 residues. V was pared by 1 base and J by 7 bases, with 9 bases of the junction left unmatched. Germline-derived CDR1 and CDR2 are KGHSH and LQKENI. The CDR3 DNA reads as TGTGCCAGCTCACCACGGGTAGGGGGCGAGTATGAAGCTTTCTTT. Amino acid sequence: CASSPRVGGEYEAFF.

This chain links TRBV2 with TRBJ2-3; no reliable D call. Germline V gene data show CDR1 as SNHLY and CDR2 as FYNNEI. The length of the CDR3 is 15 residues. Trimming pared 5 bases from V and 2 bases from J, leaving 14 bases between. The CDR3 region is CASSPEQRLTDTQYF. The DNA of the CDR3 is TGTGCCAGCAGTCCTGAGCAGCGCCTCACAGATACGCAGTATTTT.

The V gene is TRBV5-6, the J gene TRBJ1-1; D is unclear. The CDR3 has 13 amino acids. V lost 4 bases and J lost 0, with 7 bases in between. The germline V gene encodes CDR1 SGHDT and CDR2 YYEEEE. The CDR3 region is CASSTTVNTEAFF. CDR3 sequence (DNA): TGTGCCAGCAGCACAACAGTGAACACTGAAGCTTTCTTT. Supplemented by reference TRBV5-6 and TRBJ1-1, the full variable domain reads DAGVTQSPTHLIKTRGQQVTLRCSPKSGHDTVSWYQQALGQGPQFIFQYYEEEERQRGNFPDRFSGHQFPNYSSELNVNALLLGDSALYLCASSTTVNTEAFFGQGTRLTVV.